Listed below are T cell receptor beta chains from one sample, sequenced in a study of T cell clones after liver transplantation. Method: immunoSEQ multiplex PCR; TCRdb's copy keeps in-frame clones and lacks some. This table has some 80,000 clones, approximately 81% appearing once. The source was CD4+ T cells from blood, collected 48 to 50 months after liver transplant. The receptor source for this set is a human patient who received a liver transplant. Some T cells may possibly be graft donor cells. Each CDR3 is given with its conserved first and last residue. D genes are given only for firm matches. Clone sizes are given selectively: once, few, many, or a class where the clone is expanded.

cdr3_nt | cdr3_aa | j_call | clone_size | v_call | d_call
TGTGCCAGCAGAGGGGCTACCAGCACAGATACGCAGTATTTT | CASRGATSTDTQYF | TRBJ2-3 | - | TRBV2 | -
TGTGCCAGCAGCCTTAGCGGGGGGGCAGGAGAGACCCAGTACTTC | CASSLSGGAGETQYF | TRBJ2-5 | - | TRBV7-9 | TRBD2
TGTGCCAGCAGCTTGACTCCGAGTACGGGTGAAAAACTGTTTTTT | CASSLTPSTGEKLFF | TRBJ1-4 | few | TRBV5-6 | -
TGTGCCATCAGTATACTAGCGGGGGGCACCTCGGGGGATACGCAGTATTTT | CAISILAGGTSGDTQYF | TRBJ2-3 | once | TRBV10-3 | TRBD2
TGTGCCAGCAGTGTGGGGGGAGAGACCCAGTACTTC | CASSVGGETQYF | TRBJ2-5 | - | TRBV2 | -
TGCGCCAGCAGCCACATAGCGGGAGGGCCCTACAATGAGCAGTTCTTC | CASSHIAGGPYNEQFF | TRBJ2-1 | - | TRBV4-1 | TRBD2
TGCAGCGTTGAACAACGTGGGGCCAATAACTATGGCTACACCTTC | CSVEQRGANNYGYTF | TRBJ1-2 | - | TRBV29-1 | -
TGTGCCAGCAGTTGGGGACTAGCGGGAGGGCCTCACGAGCAGTACTTC | CASSWGLAGGPHEQYF | TRBJ2-7 | once | TRBV27 | TRBD2
TGTGCCAGCAGCTCTGGGGCTAGCGGGAGAGGTGATACGCAGTATTTT | CASSSGASGRGDTQYF | TRBJ2-3 | - | TRBV5-4 | TRBD2
TGTGCCTGTACAACTAGCGGGGGAACCGGGGAGCTGTTTTTT | CACTTSGGTGELFF | TRBJ2-2 | - | TRBV30 | TRBD2
TGTGCCTGGAGTGTATTATTTGGCGGGACAGATACGCAGTATTTT | CAWSVLFGGTDTQYF | TRBJ2-3 | - | TRBV30 | -
TGCGCCAGCAGCCAAGTTCTTGGCAGGCTGGGTGGCTACACCTTC | CASSQVLGRLGGYTF | TRBJ1-2 | - | TRBV4-3 | -
TGCAGCGTCCGGGACAGGGGAAACACCATATATTTT | CSVRDRGNTIYF | TRBJ1-3 | - | TRBV29-1 | TRBD1
TGCGCCAGCAGCCGTTCGAGCGACCGGTACGAGCAGTACTTC | CASSRSSDRYEQYF | TRBJ2-7 | - | TRBV4-1 | -
TGTGCCAGCAAGAGGGCACGTTTGAACACTGAAGCTTTCTTT | CASKRARLNTEAFF | TRBJ1-1 | - | TRBV6-1 | -
TGTGCCAGCAGCCGTAGCGGGGCCTCAGGGAATGAGCAGTTCTTC | CASSRSGASGNEQFF | TRBJ2-1 | - | TRBV7-9 | TRBD2
TGTGCCAGCAGTGATTTCTCTGGGGAGCTGTTTTTT | CASSDFSGELFF | TRBJ2-2 | - | TRBV25-1 | -
TGTGCCAGCAGCTTAAGGCTCGACAGTAATGAAAAACTGTTTTTT | CASSLRLDSNEKLFF | TRBJ1-4 | few | TRBV7-9 | -
TGCAGCGTTGAGGGACAAGGGGACTACATTCAGTACTTC | CSVEGQGDYIQYF | TRBJ2-4 | - | TRBV29-1 | -
TGTGCCAGCAGCGCTCATCGACAGGAGGGAGAGACCCAGTACTTC | CASSAHRQEGETQYF | TRBJ2-5 | - | TRBV9 | -
TGTGCCAGCAGCCAAGCGGGGGGAAGGGGATGGCAGTACTTC | CASSQAGGRGWQYF | TRBJ2-7 | - | TRBV14 | TRBD2
TGTGCCAGCACCGACCGGGACAGTAGACCCGGGGAGCTGTTTTTT | CASTDRDSRPGELFF | TRBJ2-2 | - | TRBV9 | TRBD1
TGTGCCAGCAGTTTTCGGCCTGGGTACGAGCAGTACTTC | CASSFRPGYEQYF | TRBJ2-7 | - | TRBV27 | -
TGTGCCCGGCCGACCGATGGGTCCCTGCACGAGCAGTACTTC | CARPTDGSLHEQYF | TRBJ2-7 | - | TRBV13 | -
TGTGCCAGCAGCGTAGTTCCTAGCGGGGGGGAGACCCAGTACTTC | CASSVVPSGGETQYF | TRBJ2-5 | - | TRBV9 | TRBD2
TGCGCCAGCGGAGCGACTAGCCAAACCTACGAGCAGTACTTC | CASGATSQTYEQYF | TRBJ2-7 | few | TRBV5-1 | TRBD2
TGCGCCAGCAGCCAAGATCGGCTAGGCGAGCAGTTCTTC | CASSQDRLGEQFF | TRBJ2-1 | - | TRBV4-3 | -
TGTGCCAGCAGGGAGCGGGGGGCTTGGAACACTGAAGCTTTCTTT | CASRERGAWNTEAFF | TRBJ1-1 | once | TRBV2 | -
TGTGCCAGCTCACCGCAGGGGGTGGACACTGAAGCTTTCTTT | CASSPQGVDTEAFF | TRBJ1-1 | - | TRBV18 | TRBD1
TGTGCCAGCACCTGGGGTGGGTCAGGGTTAAAGACCCAGTACTTC | CASTWGGSGLKTQYF | TRBJ2-5 | - | TRBV2 | -
TGTGCCAGCACGGGGGAGAGGGTCTATAATTCACCCCTCCACTTT | CASTGERVYNSPLHF | TRBJ1-6 | - | TRBV6-1 | -
TGTGCCAGTAGTCCCCGTGGCGGGGAGCTGTTTTTT | CASSPRGGELFF | TRBJ2-2 | - | TRBV19 | -
TGTGCCAGCAGACAGGAGGGGCGTTATGGCTACACCTTC | CASRQEGRYGYTF | TRBJ1-2 | - | TRBV11-2 | -
TGTGCCAGCAGCTTTCTACAGGGGAACACCGGGGAGCTGTTTTTT | CASSFLQGNTGELFF | TRBJ2-2 | - | TRBV7-9 | -
TGTGCCAGCAGTCGAGGGGGAACTGGGGCCAACGTCCTGACTTTC | CASSRGGTGANVLTF | TRBJ2-6 | - | TRBV6-5 | -
TGTGCCAGCAGCCCGGGACTAGCGACAGATACGCAGTATTTT | CASSPGLATDTQYF | TRBJ2-3 | - | TRBV2 | TRBD2
TGTGCCAGCACTAGACAGGGGCTGGAGTCACCCCTCCACTTT | CASTRQGLESPLHF | TRBJ1-6 | - | TRBV6-5 | TRBD1
TGTGCCAGCAGCTTGGAGAGCGAGGCGAGTGGCTACACCTTC | CASSLESEASGYTF | TRBJ1-2 | - | TRBV5-4 | -
TGTGCCAGCCACCGGCAAGGGGCCTACGAGCAGTACTTC | CASHRQGAYEQYF | TRBJ2-7 | - | TRBV7-9 | -
TGCGCCAGCAGCTTGGATCCGGGACAGGGGTTGGTGGGCTACACCTTC | CASSLDPGQGLVGYTF | TRBJ1-2 | - | TRBV5-1 | TRBD1
TGCGCCAGCAGCTTGCCAGGCTACGAGCAGTACTTC | CASSLPGYEQYF | TRBJ2-7 | few | TRBV5-1 | -
TGTGCTAGTGGTCCCACCGGGACTAGCGGAACCACAGATACGCAGTATTTT | CASGPTGTSGTTDTQYF | TRBJ2-3 | once | TRBV12-5 | TRBD2
TGTGCCAGAAGCTTGTATTCGCCTTCGACTTTCCCCCTTCGGGAGCGTACAGATACGCAGTATTTT | CARSLYSPSTFPLRERTDTQYF | TRBJ2-3 | - | TRBV5-3 | -
TGTGCCAGCAGCTTAATGGCAGGGGGGTACACTGAAGCTTTCTTT | CASSLMAGGYTEAFF | TRBJ1-1 | - | TRBV7-3 | TRBD1
TGTGCCAGCAGCCAACGACTAGCGGGCTTCCCCGGCAATGAGCAGTTCTTC | CASSQRLAGFPGNEQFF | TRBJ2-1 | - | TRBV4-2 | TRBD2
TGTGCCAGCACGTCCCCAGGGATCTATGGCTACACCTTC | CASTSPGIYGYTF | TRBJ1-2 | - | TRBV25-1 | -